Below are 3 T cell receptor beta chains sequenced from a single sample in a study of cytomegalovirus exposure and HLA in healthy donors. The study ran its PCR with 60 Vbeta and 13 Jbeta primers. Sequenced by immunoSEQ multiplex PCR; TCRdb stores in-frame clones only, minus some. The sample carries about 180,000 clones, under 80% recorded once. The material sequenced was PBMCs. Receptors were obtained from a woman aged 25-40 years in good health and CMV-seropositive.

This chain links TRBV15 with TRBJ2-7; 7 bases map to TRBD1. V lost 5 bases to trimming and J lost 3 bases; unmatched junction nucleotides: 10. This CDR3 spans 15 amino acids. Germline-derived CDR1 and CDR2 are LNHNV and YYDKDF (reference sequence). CDR3 loop: CATSSSRTGLYEQYF. The CDR3, as DNA: TGTGCCACCAGCTCTTCGAGGACAGGACTCTACGAGCAGTACTTC. The full variable domain, in which reference TRBV15 and TRBJ2-7 provide the parts outside the CDR3, is DAMVIQNPRYQVTQFGKPVTLSCSQTLNHNVMYWYQQKSSQAPKLLFHYYDKDFNNEADTPDNFQSRRPNTSFCFLDIRSPGLGDTAMYLCATSSSRTGLYEQYFGPGTRLTVT.

The chain couples TRBV27 to TRBJ2-7; D is perhaps TRBD1 (5 bases). The CDR3 has 14 residues. Germline CDR1 is MNHEY and CDR2 is SMNVEV (reference sequence). Trimming took off 2 bases at V and 4 bases at J, with 12 bases between the two ends. In nucleotides, the CDR3 is TGTGCCAGCAGTTTAAGCAGGGCTTCTTACGAGCAGTACTTC. Protein product: CASSLSRASYEQYF.

This clone appeared a few times. The identical CDR3 is also encoded by other nucleotide sequences in the sample. The chain carries TRBV27 and TRBJ1-2; 9 nucleotides line up with TRBD1. CDR1 MNHEY and CDR2 SMNVEV come from the germline V gene (reference sequence). This CDR3 comprises 12 residues. The junction had 3 bases not matched to a gene; V was cut back by 5 bases and J by 8 bases. CDR3 nucleotide sequence: TGTGCCAGCAGTCCCGGGACAGGGGGCTACACCTTC. The encoded protein is CASSPGTGGYTF.